This passage covers 29 T cell receptor beta chains from one sample sequenced in a study of blood T cell repertoires in COVID-19. The method was immunoSEQ multiplex PCR; TCRdb's version includes in-frame clones alone and lacks a portion of them. This table has under 450,000 clones, around four fifths appearing once. The sequenced sample was PBMCs or T cells enriched from blood (not recorded which). The receptors here all came from a woman between 45 and 65 years old who had recovered from COVID-19.

V usage is TRBV30 and J usage is TRBJ1-2; 7 bases agree with TRBD1. Trimming took 4 bases from V and 8 from J; bases not matched to a gene: 10. In germline, CDR1 is GTSNPN, CDR2 SVGIG (reference sequence). The CDR3 is 13 residues long. Here the CDR3 reads CAWNRQGAEGYTF. DNA of the CDR3: TGTGCCTGGAATCGACAGGGAGCGGAGGGCTACACCTTC.

The J gene is TRBJ2-7, the V gene TRBV7-6; 7 bases are shared with TRBD1. The CDR3 runs to 15 residues. V was clipped by 0 bases and J by 0 bases; unmatched bases: 2. The germline V gene has CDR1 SGHVS and CDR2 FNYEAQ. The CDR3 DNA reads TGTGCCAGCAGCTTAGCCCGGGACAGCTCCTACGAGCAGTACTTC. Translated: CASSLARDSSYEQYF.

The genes are TRBV7-9 and TRBJ1-6, with D possibly matching TRBD1 (5 bases). The CDR3 spans 15 residues. Between the trimmed V and J ends, which lost 8 bases and 4 bases, there was a span of 15 bases. Germline V gene data show CDR1 as SEHNR and CDR2 as FQNEAQ (reference sequence). The CDR3 nucleotides read TGTGCCAGCGCAGATCAGGGACTGTATAATTCACCCCTCCACTTT. This gives the protein CASADQGLYNSPLHF.

The rearrangement uses TRBV7-9 and TRBJ2-7, with TRBD2 matching 9 bases. Germline-derived CDR1 and CDR2 are SEHNR and FQNEAQ (reference sequence). CDR3 length: 15 amino acids. V was clipped by 5 bases and J by 2 bases; unmatched bases: 7. CDR3 DNA sequence: TGTGCCAGCAGCCTTGAGCGGGGGGCGGCCTACGAGCAGTACTTC. It translates to CASSLERGAAYEQYF.

This clone was counted between two and nine times. The chain is built from TRBV19 and TRBJ1-5; the match to TRBD1 covers 8 bases. Germline assignment: CDR1 LNHDA and CDR2 SQIVND (reference sequence). V lost 5 bases to trimming and J lost 1 base; unmatched junction nucleotides: 13. CDR3 length equals 18 residues. CDR3 sequence reads: CASSLPPAGGTSNQPQHF. The CDR3 DNA reads as TGTGCCAGTAGTCTCCCCCCTGCAGGGGGCACGAGCAATCAGCCCCAGCATTTT.

This clone was seen just once. The chain recombines TRBV6-1 with TRBJ1-6; TRBD1 might be the D (6 bases). CDR1 MNHNS and CDR2 SASEGT come from the germline V gene. Trimming took 6 bases from V and 5 from J, leaving 8 bases between them. The CDR3 totals 13 residues. The CDR3 loop reads CASSRQDNSPLHF. The CDR3 DNA reads TGTGCCAGCAGCCGACAGGATAATTCACCCCTCCACTTT.

This chain uses TRBV9 with TRBJ1-6; perhaps TRBD1 as D (6 bases). Germline values: CDR1 SGDLS, CDR2 YYNGEE. V dropped 4 bases and J dropped 8 bases, with 16 bases sitting between them. This CDR3 spans 15 amino acids. The CDR3 sequence: CASSFRQALDSPLHF. The CDR3 coding sequence is TGTGCCAGCAGCTTCAGACAGGCCCTGGATTCACCCCTCCACTTT. The whole variable domain, remainder taken from reference TRBV9 and TRBJ1-6, is DSGVTQTPKHLITATGQRVTLRCSPRSGDLSVYWYQQSLDQGLQFLIQYYNGEERAKGNILERFSAQQFPDLHSELNLSSLELGDSALYFCASSFRQALDSPLHFGNGTRLTVT.

V and J are TRBV9 and TRBJ2-2; 10 bases align to TRBD2. With 4 bases clipped from V and 0 bases from J, the junction kept 12 bases outside the gene matches. The CDR3 is made up of 19 amino acids. CDR1 is SGDLS and CDR2 is YYNGEE in the germline V gene. As DNA, the CDR3 is TGTGCCAGCAGCCCCCGGGTAGCGGGAGGAACCGCGAACACCGGGGAGCTGTTTTTT. Residues: CASSPRVAGGTANTGELFF.

A few counts support this clone. This chain joins TRBV7-2 and TRBJ1-5, with a possible D match to TRBD1 (5 bases). Germline V CDR1 and CDR2: SGHTA, FQGNSA. Trimming removed 2 bases from V and 3 bases from J, with 14 bases in between. CDR3 size: 16 residues. The CDR3 spells CASSLRIGGSNQPQHF. Here the CDR3 DNA reads TGTGCCAGCAGCTTACGAATCGGGGGATCCAATCAGCCCCAGCATTTT.

The CDR3 DNA is TGTGCCAGCAGCTTGTATGGTCCAAAAGGGAGAGAGGGAGATACGCAGTATTTT. Translated: CASSLYGPKGREGDTQYF. This sequence joins TRBV5-4 and TRBJ2-3; weak D call: TRBD2 (5 bases). Germline CDR1 reads SGHNT; CDR2 reads YYREEE (reference sequence). This CDR3 has 18 amino acids. V was cut by 1 base and J by 5 bases, with 23 bases left in between.

The chain combines TRBV7-8 with TRBJ2-1, with 11 bases lining up with TRBD2. Germline CDR1 and CDR2: SGHVS and FQNEAQ. V lost 5 bases and J lost 3; bases outside the gene matches: 12. The CDR3 spans 18 residues. CDR3 DNA: TGTGCCAGCAGCCGAGTGATTAGCGGGGGGGCCTTCTACAATGAGCAGTTCTTC. Translation: CASSRVISGGAFYNEQFF.

The chain links TRBV10-3 to TRBJ2-1, with D perhaps matching TRBD1 (6 bases). This CDR3 contains 16 residues. CDR1 is ENHRY and CDR2 is SYGVKD in the germline V gene. V shed 10 bases and J shed 5 bases, with 24 bases lying between them. The DNA of the CDR3 is TGTGCCACCTCAGGGGTCCCGGGACCACTGAACAATGAGCAGTTCTTC. Translated, it gives CATSGVPGPLNNEQFF.

This chain links TRBV12-3 or TRBV12-4 with TRBJ2-1; 8 nucleotides match TRBD2. With 7 bases clipped from V and 5 bases from J, the junction kept 1 base outside the gene matches. The CDR3 totals 12 residues. This chain's CDR3 is CASTAGDNEQFF. The CDR3 bases are TGTGCCAGCACAGCGGGAGACAATGAGCAGTTCTTC.

V gene TRBV11-2 combines with J gene TRBJ1-3, with 7 bases that match TRBD1. V shed 4 bases and J 4 bases; nucleotides not matched to a gene: 4. Germline V gives CDR1 SGHAT, CDR2 FQNNGV. The CDR3 runs to 14 residues. The CDR3 nucleotides read TGTGCCAGCAGCTCACGGACAGGAGGAAACACCATATATTTT. Its translation is CASSSRTGGNTIYF. The variable domain in full, with the rest retrieved from reference TRBV11-2 and TRBJ1-3, is EAGVAQSPRYKIIEKRQSVAFWCNPISGHATLYWYQQILGQGPKLLIQFQNNGVVDDSQLPKDRFSAERLKGVDSTLKIQPAKLEDSAVYLCASSSRTGGNTIYFGEGSWLTVV.

The genes are TRBV7-9 and TRBJ2-2; perhaps TRBD2 as D (6 bases). This CDR3 region has 13 residues. The V and J ends lost 5 bases and 7 bases respectively, with 11 bases between them. Looked up from germline, CDR1 is SEHNR and CDR2 is FQNEAQ (reference sequence). The CDR3 nucleotides are TGTGCCAGCAGCCGGGACTTCCACGGGGAGCTGTTTTTT. It translates to CASSRDFHGELFF. Looking up the rest from reference TRBV7-9 and TRBJ2-2 gives the full variable domain: DTGVSQNPRHKITKRGQNVTFRCDPISEHNRLYWYRQTLGQGPEFLTYFQNEAQLEKSRLLSDRFSAERPKGSFSTLEIQRTEQGDSAMYLCASSRDFHGELFFGEGSRLTVL.

This sequence joins TRBV11-3 and TRBJ1-4; TRBD1 matches at 9 bases. The CDR3 is made up of 16 amino acids. From germline, CDR1 is SGHNT and CDR2 YENEEA. J lost 1 base, V lost 0 bases, and 0 bases had no gene match. The CDR3 loop is CASSLEDRGTNEKLFF. DNA for the CDR3: TGTGCCAGCAGCTTAGAGGACAGGGGAACTAATGAAAAACTGTTTTTT.

V is TRBV10-3 and J is TRBJ2-7; 11 bases line up with TRBD2. The CDR3 has 13 residues. Germline V gives CDR1 ENHRY, CDR2 SYGVKD. V lost 4 bases, J lost 5 bases, and 1 base stayed unmatched. The CDR3 DNA reads TGTGCCATCAGTGGACTAGCGGGAAACGAGCAGTACTTC. Its translation: CAISGLAGNEQYF.

The chain uses TRBV2 and TRBJ1-2; D gene ambiguous. This CDR3 has 14 residues. The V end lost 3 bases, the J end lost 8 bases, and 16 bases lay between the germline ends. The germline gives CDR1 SNHLY, CDR2 FYNNEI. The CDR3 loop reads CASSDLPGERGYTF. CDR3 sequence (DNA): TGTGCCAGCAGTGATCTCCCCGGGGAACGAGGCTACACCTTC.

This chain uses TRBV11-3 with TRBJ2-7; 9 bases align to TRBD1. The V and J ends lost 1 base and 3 bases, in that order; junction bases with no gene match: 4. This CDR3 comprises 15 residues. Germline CDR1 reads SGHNT; CDR2 reads YENEEA. DNA for the CDR3: TGTGCCAGCAGCTTAGGAGCGACAGGGGGCTACGAGCAGTACTTC. Its protein product is CASSLGATGGYEQYF.

The chain employs TRBV10-3 and TRBJ1-3; 9 nucleotides line up with TRBD1. The J segment lost 9 bases and the V segment lost 2 bases, leaving 14 bases of the junction unmatched. This CDR3 region has 17 residues. The V gene's germline CDR1 is ENHRY and CDR2 SYGVKD. In DNA, the CDR3 is TGTGCCATCAGTGAGAGGGGGACAGGGTCGGGCAAGGGCACCATATATTTT. Protein product: CAISERGTGSGKGTIYF.

This clone was recorded only once. The chain links TRBV5-4 to TRBJ1-1, with 9 nucleotides matching TRBD1. The CDR3 spans 15 residues. With 4 bases clipped from V and 4 bases from J, the junction kept 8 bases outside the gene matches. The germline CDR1 and CDR2 sequences are SGHNT and YYREEE (reference sequence). CDR3 loop: CASSGGQGRLTEAFF. CDR3 bases: TGTGCCAGCAGCGGGGGACAGGGACGGCTCACTGAAGCTTTCTTT.

The CDR3 loop reads CASSIDPLTRAYNEQFF. The CDR3 region has the DNA TGTGCCAGTAGTATAGATCCCCTCACTAGGGCTTACAATGAGCAGTTCTTC. V and J are TRBV19 and TRBJ2-1; a possible D gene is TRBD2 (5 bases). V lost 0 bases and J lost 4, with 16 bases in between. There are 17 residues in the CDR3. The germline V gene has CDR1 LNHDA and CDR2 SQIVND (reference sequence).

V is TRBV19 and J is TRBJ1-2; possibly TRBD1 for D (5 bases). The CDR3 is 14 residues long. In germline, CDR1 is LNHDA, CDR2 SQIVND (reference sequence). V lost 6 bases and J lost 5, with 16 bases in between. The CDR3 region is CASSDPGFVYGYTF. The CDR3 DNA follows: TGTGCCAGTAGCGACCCAGGGTTTGTGTATGGCTACACCTTC.

In its sample, this clone was seen once. The chain uses TRBV21-1 and TRBJ1-5. TRBV21-1 corresponds to a pseudogene. There are 16 residues in the CDR3. This CDR3 reads CASSDNRGQRDQPQHF. The CDR3 DNA reads as TGTGCCAGCAGCGATAACCGGGGTCAGAGGGATCAGCCCCAGCATTTT.

This chain connects TRBV28 to TRBJ1-6, with TRBD1 matching 9 bases. Germline trimming cut 6 bases from V and 7 bases from J; bases unmatched to any gene: 7. The CDR3 consists of 15 residues. Germline V lookup: CDR1 MDHEN, CDR2 SYDVKM. The CDR3 loop is CASSLGDRVNSPLHF. The CDR3 DNA reads TGTGCCAGCAGCCTCGGGGACAGGGTAAATTCACCCCTCCACTTT.

The gene calls are TRBV27 and TRBJ2-3; the D is unclear. Trimming took 5 bases from V and 0 from J, leaving 12 bases between them. In germline, CDR1 is MNHEY, CDR2 SMNVEV (reference sequence). The CDR3 has 15 amino acids. The CDR3 DNA reads as TGTGCCAGCAGTCAGTACGGGTCTAGCACAGATACGCAGTATTTT. Protein: CASSQYGSSTDTQYF.

The chain joins TRBV7-9 to TRBJ2-5; D remains ambiguous. The CDR3 spans 14 residues. V lost 0 bases and J lost 5, with 10 bases in between. CDR1 is SEHNR and CDR2 is FQNEAQ in the germline V gene (reference sequence). The CDR3 DNA follows: TGTGCCAGCAGCTTAGCGGTTAGCAGCGAGACCCAGTACTTC. Translating it yields CASSLAVSSETQYF.

J is TRBJ2-5 and V is TRBV7-9, with 7 nucleotides matching TRBD2. The germline V gene has CDR1 SEHNR and CDR2 FQNEAQ (reference sequence). This CDR3 has 14 residues. The V segment lost 3 bases and the J segment 5 bases; nucleotides outside the gene matches: 6. CDR3 nucleotide sequence: TGTGCCAGCAGCTTCCTTGGGGGAGGGGAGACCCAGTACTTC. Protein sequence: CASSFLGGGETQYF.

This clone has only a few counts. In DNA, the CDR3 is TGTGCCAGCAGTGGCCAGGGCGACTGGAACACTGAAGCTTTCTTT. Translation gives CASSGQGDWNTEAFF. V gene TRBV2 combines with J gene TRBJ1-1; D possibly corresponds to TRBD1 (5 bases). Germline CDR1 is SNHLY and CDR2 is FYNNEI. V lost 4 bases and J lost 1, with 13 bases in between. The CDR3 loop spans 15 amino acids.